This is a list of T cell receptor beta chains from one sample in a study of T cells in Graves' hyperthyroidism and ophthalmopathy. MiXCR, run by TCRdb on the multiplex PCR reads, gives a single entry per CDR3 protein. Of around 570,000 distinct CDR3 sequences listed, just under 20% are singletons. Source material: blood. These receptors were taken from a man aged 35 to 55 with Graves' ophthalmopathy. The CDR3 runs from the conserved cysteine through the conserved F or W. Fields, in order: clone size, V gene, D gene, J gene, CDR3 protein, CDR3 DNA. The D gene is left open where the match is weak. Not every row has a clone size; where given, it reads once, few, many or a size class.

few	TRBV9	TRBD2	TRBJ2-1	CASSAKGLVNNEQFF	TGTGCCAGCAGCGCGAAGGGACTAGTAAACAATGAGCAGTTCTTC
few	TRBV12-3/TRBV12-4	TRBD2	TRBJ2-1	CASSHLTSGINNEQFF	TGTGCCAGCAGTCACCTGACTAGCGGTATCAACAATGAGCAGTTCTTC
-	TRBV4-1	-	TRBJ2-3	CASSWMNTDTQYF	TGCGCCAGCAGTTGGATGAACACAGATACGCAGTATTTT
once	TRBV5-1	TRBD1	TRBJ2-6	CASSLTGGTGANVLTF	TGCGCCAGCAGCTTAACAGGGGGCACTGGGGCCAACGTCCTGACTTTC
many	TRBV27	-	TRBJ2-7	CASSFMGTPLRSYEQYF	TGTGCCAGCAGTTTCATGGGCACCCCCTTGCGCTCCTACGAGCAGTACTTC
-	TRBV6-1	-	TRBJ1-4	CASSEVRGTLSRKLFF	TGTGCCAGCAGTGAAGTGCGGGGGACACTGAGCAGAAAACTGTTTTTT
-	TRBV20-1	TRBD2	TRBJ2-1	CSAEGLAAPSSYNEQFF	TGCAGTGCTGAAGGACTAGCGGCGCCGAGCTCCTACAATGAGCAGTTCTTC
-	TRBV19	TRBD1	TRBJ2-6	CASSAERAGGAYGANVLTF	TGTGCCAGTAGTGCAGAGAGGGCAGGGGGCGCTTATGGGGCCAACGTCCTGACTTTC
few	TRBV7-9	-	TRBJ2-3	CASSEGGPGGTDTQYF	TGTGCCAGCAGCGAGGGCGGGCCCGGAGGCACAGATACGCAGTATTTT
many	TRBV30	-	TRBJ2-7	CAWTLDSNEQYF	TGTGCCTGGACCCTTGACAGCAACGAGCAGTACTTC
-	TRBV19	-	TRBJ2-7	CASSFNGVYEQYF	TGTGCCAGTAGTTTCAACGGGGTCTACGAGCAGTACTTC
few	TRBV6-1	-	TRBJ2-1	CASSSREGINEQFF	TGTGCCAGCAGTTCGAGGGAAGGTATCAATGAGCAGTTCTTC
-	TRBV6-1	-	TRBJ2-7	CASISPKPTAYEQYF	TGTGCCAGCATTTCCCCGAAACCAACAGCCTACGAGCAGTACTTC
-	TRBV6-1	-	TRBJ2-5	CASSPLFGGGETQYF	TGTGCCAGCAGCCCCCTTTTCGGGGGCGGAGAGACCCAGTACTTC
many	TRBV5-1	-	TRBJ2-3	CASSSYVGADTQYF	TGCGCCAGCAGCTCTTATGTCGGGGCAGATACGCAGTATTTT
-	TRBV12-3/TRBV12-4	TRBD2	TRBJ2-1	CASSPGTRLSDEQFF	TGTGCCAGCAGCCCCGGGACTAGACTTTCGGATGAGCAGTTCTTC
-	TRBV30	-	TRBJ1-1	CAWSPGLSSGYTEAFF	TGTGCCTGGAGTCCGGGGCTGTCTAGTGGGTACACTGAAGCTTTCTTT
many	TRBV15	TRBD1	TRBJ1-2	CATSREGGRADGYTF	TGTGCCACCAGCAGAGAAGGGGGCAGGGCAGATGGCTACACCTTC
many	TRBV25-1	-	TRBJ2-5	CASSDRGLETQYF	TGTGCCAGCAGTGACCGGGGCCTAGAGACCCAGTACTTC
many	TRBV20-1	TRBD2	TRBJ2-1	CSAAGASGRDFEQFF	TGCAGTGCCGCCGGGGCTAGCGGGAGAGACTTTGAGCAGTTCTTC
many	TRBV12-5	TRBD1	TRBJ2-5	CASGPPGQGMQETQYF	TGTGCTAGTGGACCCCCGGGACAGGGGATGCAAGAGACCCAGTACTTC
many	TRBV2	TRBD2	TRBJ2-5	CASGYLAGGGETQYF	TGTGCCAGCGGCTATCTAGCGGGAGGAGGGGAGACCCAGTACTTC
few	TRBV12-3/TRBV12-4	-	TRBJ2-7	CASRHGPLDDEQYF	TGTGCCAGCAGACATGGCCCCTTGGACGACGAGCAGTACTTC
-	TRBV28	-	TRBJ1-1	CASSLAGGGGYTEAFF	TGTGCCAGCAGTCTAGCGGGGGGCGGGGGATACACTGAAGCTTTCTTT
many	TRBV2	-	TRBJ2-5	CASSETRGGSETQYF	TGTGCCAGCAGTGAAACCCGTGGGGGATCAGAGACCCAGTACTTC
-	TRBV27	-	TRBJ1-1	CASSLSVGPGTVEAFF	TGTGCCAGCAGTTTATCTGTCGGTCCCGGGACGGTTGAAGCTTTCTTT
-	TRBV30	-	TRBJ2-4	CARLEGGNKNIQYF	TGTGCCCGTCTTGAAGGGGGTAACAAAAACATTCAGTACTTC
-	TRBV9	-	TRBJ2-7	CASSVGAGSSYEQYF	TGTGCCAGCAGCGTAGGGGCGGGGAGCTCCTACGAGCAGTACTTC
-	TRBV6-1	-	TRBJ2-5	CASSEIQGTRETQYF	TGTGCCAGCAGTGAAATACAGGGAACCCGGGAGACCCAGTACTTC
-	TRBV20-1	TRBD1	TRBJ1-4	CSAHPPGGALIGEKLFF	TGCAGTGCTCACCCCCCAGGGGGCGCATTAATAGGTGAAAAACTGTTTTTT
-	TRBV3-1	-	TRBJ1-6	CASSQSRDPYNSPLHF	TGTGCCAGCAGCCAATCCCGGGATCCCTATAATTCACCCCTCCACTTT
few	TRBV18	TRBD2	TRBJ2-2	CASFGGGTGELFF	TGTGCCAGCTTCGGCGGGGGTACCGGGGAGCTGTTTTTT
-	TRBV4-3	-	TRBJ2-1	CASSPMGGLSYNEQFF	TGCGCCAGCAGCCCCATGGGGGGGCTCTCCTACAATGAGCAGTTCTTC
-	TRBV6-1	-	TRBJ2-7	CASSSSGANYEQYF	TGTGCCAGCAGTTCATCAGGGGCCAACTACGAGCAGTACTTC
many	TRBV20-1	-	TRBJ2-3	CSARGWGNTQYF	TGCAGTGCTAGAGGATGGGGAAATACGCAGTATTTT
many	TRBV20-1	-	TRBJ1-5	CSARSGFNQPQHF	TGCAGTGCCCGAAGCGGTTTCAATCAGCCCCAGCATTTT
many	TRBV2	TRBD1	TRBJ2-1	CASSLGTGSDEQFF	TGTGCCAGCAGCCTGGGGACAGGGTCCGATGAGCAGTTCTTC
-	TRBV19	-	TRBJ2-1	CATGRGGGNNEQFF	TGTGCCACCGGAAGGGGGGGTGGGAACAATGAGCAGTTCTTC
few	TRBV20-1	-	TRBJ1-2	CSARPPGRGGGNYGYTF	TGCAGTGCTAGACCTCCGGGCCGGGGTGGGGGAAACTATGGCTACACCTTC
-	TRBV7-9	-	TRBJ2-3	CAGSLNSGAGTDTQYF	TGTGCCGGCAGCTTAAACTCGGGTGCCGGCACAGATACGCAGTATTTT
-	TRBV20-1	-	TRBJ1-1	CRAGGRDGFMNTEAFF	TGCAGGGCGGGGGGCAGGGACGGGTTCATGAACACTGAAGCTTTCTTT
many	TRBV20-1	TRBD2	TRBJ2-1	CSARDSGGHEQFF	TGCAGTGCTAGGGATAGCGGGGGCCATGAGCAGTTCTTC
-	TRBV7-8	-	TRBJ2-2	CASSSRQIANTGELFF	TGTGCCAGCAGCTCTCGACAGATCGCGAACACCGGGGAGCTGTTTTTT
many	TRBV6-2/TRBV6-3	TRBD1	TRBJ2-7	CASNEPGQIASYEQYF	TGTGCCAGCAACGAACCGGGACAGATAGCCTCCTACGAGCAGTACTTC
-	TRBV28	TRBD2	TRBJ2-1	CASSTRTSGRDEQFF	TGTGCCAGCAGTACCAGGACTAGCGGGAGGGATGAGCAGTTCTTC
-	TRBV3-1	-	TRBJ2-2	CASSQGITNTGELFF	TGTGCCAGCAGCCAAGGGATAACGAACACCGGGGAGCTGTTTTTT
few	TRBV7-3	-	TRBJ2-1	CASSLGLLPHNEQFF	TGTGCCAGCAGCTTAGGGCTCTTACCCCACAATGAGCAGTTCTTC
many	TRBV28	TRBD2	TRBJ2-1	CASSELAEYNEQFF	TGTGCCAGCAGCGAACTAGCGGAATACAATGAGCAGTTCTTC
few	TRBV7-9	TRBD1	TRBJ2-7	CASSLVSPGTGGEQYF	TGTGCCAGCAGCCTCGTCAGTCCCGGGACAGGAGGCGAGCAGTACTTC
-	TRBV28	TRBD2	TRBJ2-7	CASTPRLAGRKGYEQYF	TGTGCCAGCACCCCGCGGCTAGCGGGACGAAAAGGATACGAGCAGTACTTC
-	TRBV5-1	TRBD1	TRBJ1-2	CASSPGQGPSYGYTF	TGCGCCAGCAGCCCCGGACAGGGGCCCTCCTATGGCTACACCTTC
few	TRBV6-2/TRBV6-3	TRBD1	TRBJ2-5	CASNYPGQGASETQYF	TGTGCCAGCAACTACCCAGGACAGGGGGCGTCGGAGACCCAGTACTTC
many	TRBV11-3	TRBD1	TRBJ2-1	CASRGRGNEQFF	TGTGCCAGCAGGGGCAGGGGGAATGAGCAGTTCTTC
once	TRBV10-3	-	TRBJ2-1	CAISEEGFGNEQFF	TGTGCCATCAGTGAGGAGGGTTTCGGCAATGAGCAGTTCTTC
many	TRBV18	-	TRBJ2-1	CASSPPSAGHNNEQFF	TGTGCCAGCTCACCACCGTCTGCAGGTCATAACAATGAGCAGTTCTTC
-	TRBV20-1	-	TRBJ1-1	CSAQGGGPEAFF	TGCAGTGCCCAAGGGGGAGGTCCTGAAGCTTTCTTT
once	TRBV19	TRBD2	TRBJ2-1	CASSKPRLAGTNEQFF	TGTGCCAGTAGTAAACCTAGACTAGCGGGAACGAATGAGCAGTTCTTC
-	TRBV9	-	TRBJ1-2	CASSHAGGGYTF	TGTGCCAGCAGCCACGCCGGGGGTGGCTACACCTTC